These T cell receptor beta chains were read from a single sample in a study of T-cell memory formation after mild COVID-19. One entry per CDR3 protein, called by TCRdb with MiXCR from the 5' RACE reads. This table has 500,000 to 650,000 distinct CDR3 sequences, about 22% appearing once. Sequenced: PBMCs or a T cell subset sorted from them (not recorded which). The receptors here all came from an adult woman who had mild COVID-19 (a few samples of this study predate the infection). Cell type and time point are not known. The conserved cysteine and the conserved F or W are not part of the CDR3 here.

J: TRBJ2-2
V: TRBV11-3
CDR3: ASRKTDPGELF

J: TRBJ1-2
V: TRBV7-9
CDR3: ASSLAGDGYT

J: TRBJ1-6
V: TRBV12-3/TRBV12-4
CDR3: ASSSRGSGASPLH

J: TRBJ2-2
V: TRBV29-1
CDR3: SVEYDSDTGELF

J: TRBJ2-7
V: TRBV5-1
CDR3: ASSVSYQRGSYEQY

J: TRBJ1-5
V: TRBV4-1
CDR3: ASSPGLQGGQPQH

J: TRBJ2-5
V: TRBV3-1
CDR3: ASSQRLIDQY

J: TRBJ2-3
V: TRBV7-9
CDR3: ASSLGLAGIGRETDTQY

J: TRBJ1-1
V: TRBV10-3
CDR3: AILPDRSNTEAF

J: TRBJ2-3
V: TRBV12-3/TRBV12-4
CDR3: ASSFRDSGTDTQY

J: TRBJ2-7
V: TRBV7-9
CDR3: ASSLADSAYEQY

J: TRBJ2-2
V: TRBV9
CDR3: ASSGGLAGGPNTGELF

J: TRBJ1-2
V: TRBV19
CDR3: ASSLTGTGFFS

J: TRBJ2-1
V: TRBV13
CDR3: ASSSWTGVREQF

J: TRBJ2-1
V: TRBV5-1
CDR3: ASSSGQTYNEQF

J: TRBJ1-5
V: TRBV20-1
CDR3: SARDPRRRDQPQH

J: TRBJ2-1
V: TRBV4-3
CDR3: ASSPQTSGRATYNEQF

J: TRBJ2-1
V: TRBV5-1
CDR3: ASRSLPEQISYNEQF

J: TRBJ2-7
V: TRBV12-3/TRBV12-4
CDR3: ASSFSRSSYEQY

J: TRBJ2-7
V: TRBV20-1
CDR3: SAPPAGVSYEQY